The present T cell receptor (beta chain) was sequenced within a study of T cell responses to AZD1222 COVID-19 vaccine. Study observations and caveats: The study identified only five or six AZD1222 recipients as seropositive at baseline. Most donors were white British, females outnumbered males, and clonal diversity was possibly underestimated.

Trimming removed 0 bases from V and 5 bases from J; junction bases left unmatched: 4. CDR3 length: 14 amino acids. Germline lookup yields CDR1 SGHNT and CDR2 YYREEE (reference sequence). With regard to this clone: Its specificity is not known.

TCRdb keeps only in-frame clones here, not all; method: immunoSEQ multiplex PCR. The sample has 75,000 to 100,000 clones, about 94% seen once; the top ten hold about 3%. The input for sequencing was peripheral blood, taken 28 days after the second AZD1222 dose. This sequence joins TRBV5-4 and TRBJ2-7; 8 bases are shared with TRBD1. This clonotype originated in an adult who received the AZD1222 COVID-19 vaccine. In DNA form, the CDR3 reads TGTGCCAGCAGCTTGGCAGGGGGCCGGAACGAGCAGTACTTC. This translates into CASSLAGGRNEQYF.